These 2 T cell receptor beta chains were all obtained from the same sample, sequenced in a study of cytomegalovirus exposure and HLA in healthy donors. Repertoires were generated with immunoSEQ multiplex PCR, while TCRdb's copy carries only in-frame clones and drops some. The sample carries about 170,000 clones, roughly 86% recorded once. The sample was PBMCs. The origin of the receptors is a man between 18 and 35 years old in good health and CMV-seropositive.

The rearrangement uses TRBV16 and TRBJ1-2; perhaps TRBD1 as D (5 bases). V dropped 0 bases and J dropped 0 bases, with 5 bases sitting between them. CDR3 length: 14 amino acids. The V gene's germline CDR1 is KGHSY and CDR2 FQNENV. CDR3 nucleotide sequence: TGTGCCAGCAGCCAATCGACAGCTAACTATGGCTACACCTTC. Its protein product is CASSQSTANYGYTF.

The genes are TRBV11-1 and TRBJ2-1; 10 bases line up with TRBD2. Losses at the gene ends were 4 bases for V and 4 bases for J; bases not matched to a gene: 7. CDR1 is SGHAT, CDR2 FQDESV, per germline (reference sequence). The length of the CDR3 is 16 residues. The CDR3 sequence: CASSSWTSGAYNEQFF. The CDR3 DNA reads TGTGCCAGCAGCTCCTGGACTAGCGGAGCTTACAATGAGCAGTTCTTC.